This T cell receptor (beta chain) comes out of a study of cytomegalovirus exposure and HLA in healthy donors. On this clone itself: Its cognate antigen is unknown.

The PCR used 60 Vbeta and 13 Jbeta primers. Per the original data handling: Counted up in a later analysis, unique TCR beta chains came to about 80 million, with around 11 million shared. Using immunoSEQ multiplex PCR, the repertoire was profiled, and TCRdb retains in-frame clones only, with some absent. D and trimming were read from the DNA, whereas the V and J calls and clone size are those reported in that table. The sample records some 160,000 clones, roughly 80% being singletons. Whole-study findings and limits: More clonal expansion characterized HLA-associated TCR beta chains than equally common others in a later analysis.

This CDR3 spans 11 amino acids. Germline CDR1 reads MDHEN; CDR2 reads SYDVKM. Trimming pared 3 bases from V and 10 bases from J, leaving 9 bases between. Sequencing used PBMCs. The chain couples TRBV28 to TRBJ1-1, with D possibly TRBD1 on 6 matching bases. The receptor was derived from a male donor in good health and CMV-seropositive. DNA for the CDR3: TGTGCCAGCAGTTTCCCCAGGGGAGCTTTCTTT. Amino acid sequence: CASSFPRGAFF.